This T cell receptor (beta chain) was observed in a study of blood T cell repertoires in COVID-19. Germline V gene data show CDR1 as LNHNV and CDR2 as YYDKDF (reference sequence). Trimming at V came to 5 bases and at J to 2 bases, leaving 11 bases not matched to a gene. CDR3 length: 16 amino acids. The method was immunoSEQ multiplex PCR; TCRdb's version includes in-frame clones alone and lacks a portion of them. In the table there are 130,000 to 150,000 clones, more than 60% of which are singletons. Sequenced: peripheral blood. The TCR originated in a woman in her fifties or sixties with acute or convalescent COVID-19. The chain carries TRBV15 and TRBJ2-7; 8 nucleotides align to TRBD2. This chain's CDR3 is CATSSTGRAITYEQYF. For the CDR3, the DNA is TGTGCCACCAGCTCGACCGGGAGGGCCATTACCTACGAGCAGTACTTC.